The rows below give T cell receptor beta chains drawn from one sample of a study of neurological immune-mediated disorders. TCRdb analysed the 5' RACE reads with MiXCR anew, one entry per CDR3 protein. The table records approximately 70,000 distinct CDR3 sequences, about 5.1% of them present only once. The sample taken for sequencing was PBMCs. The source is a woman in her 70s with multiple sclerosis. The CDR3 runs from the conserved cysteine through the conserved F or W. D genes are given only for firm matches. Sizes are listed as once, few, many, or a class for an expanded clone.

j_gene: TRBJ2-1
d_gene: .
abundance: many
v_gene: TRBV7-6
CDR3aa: CASSLGPPVYYNEQFF
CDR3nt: TGTGCCAGCAGCTTAGGACCGCCGGTCTACTACAATGAGCAGTTCTTC

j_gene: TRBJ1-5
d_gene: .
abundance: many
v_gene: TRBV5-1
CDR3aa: CASSLGPQVNQPQHF
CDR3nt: TGCGCCAGCAGCTTGGGCCCACAGGTCAATCAGCCCCAGCATTTT

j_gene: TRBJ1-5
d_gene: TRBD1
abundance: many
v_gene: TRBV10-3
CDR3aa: CAISSRGQGNQPQHF
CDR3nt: TGTGCCATCAGTTCCCGTGGACAGGGTAATCAGCCCCAGCATTTT

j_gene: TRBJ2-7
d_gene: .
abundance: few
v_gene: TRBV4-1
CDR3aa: CASSQEPEPPHEQYF
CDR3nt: TGCGCCAGCAGCCAAGAGCCCGAGCCGCCCCACGAGCAGTACTTC

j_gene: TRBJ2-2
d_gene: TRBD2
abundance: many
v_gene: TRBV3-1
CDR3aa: CASSQGRRELRSRELFF
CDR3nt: TGTGCCAGCAGCCAAGGGAGGCGGGAGCTGAGGTCCCGGGAGCTGTTTTTT

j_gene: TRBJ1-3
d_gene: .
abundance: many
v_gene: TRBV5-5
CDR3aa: CASSARSLSGNTIYF
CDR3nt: TGTGCCAGCAGCGCTAGATCCCTCTCTGGAAACACCATATATTTT

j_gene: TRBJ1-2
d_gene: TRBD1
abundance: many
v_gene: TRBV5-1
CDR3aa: CASSHSGQGYGYTF
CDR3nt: TGCGCCAGCAGCCACTCAGGACAGGGTTATGGCTACACCTTC

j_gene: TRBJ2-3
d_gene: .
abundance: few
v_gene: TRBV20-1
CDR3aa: CSARVRPRGQSDTQYF
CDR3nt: TGCAGTGCTAGAGTCCGGCCCAGGGGTCAGTCAGATACGCAGTATTTT

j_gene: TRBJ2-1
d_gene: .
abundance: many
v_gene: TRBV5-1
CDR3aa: CASSLGGSSYNEQFF
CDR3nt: TGCGCCAGCAGCTTAGGCGGCAGCTCCTACAATGAGCAGTTCTTC

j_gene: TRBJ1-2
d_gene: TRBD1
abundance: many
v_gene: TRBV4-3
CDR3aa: CASSVGQGNGYTF
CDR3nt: TGCGCCAGCAGCGTTGGACAGGGGAATGGCTACACCTTC

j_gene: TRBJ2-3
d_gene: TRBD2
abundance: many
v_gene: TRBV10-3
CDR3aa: CAISGHSGTITDTQYF
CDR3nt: TGTGCCATCAGTGGGCATAGCGGGACCATCACAGATACGCAGTATTTT